One and the same sample provided the 15 T cell receptor beta chains below, sequenced in a study of T cell responses to AZD1222 COVID-19 vaccine. The method was immunoSEQ multiplex PCR; TCRdb's version includes in-frame clones alone and lacks a portion of them. The sample has 30,000 to 35,000 clones; approximately 89% are singletons. The starting material was peripheral blood, obtained on day 0 of AZD1222 vaccination. These receptors were taken from an adult in good health.

This sequence joins TRBV30 and TRBJ1-1, with D possibly matching TRBD1 (5 bases). Looked up from germline, CDR1 is GTSNPN and CDR2 is SVGIG (reference sequence). V was cut by 5 bases and J by 11 bases, with 9 bases left in between. This CDR3 has 9 amino acids. The CDR3, as DNA: TGTGCCTGGGGGCCAGGGGCTTTCTTT. Amino acids: CAWGPGAFF.

This clone was counted only a few times. The CDR3 coding sequence is TGTGCCAGCAGGCAGGTAGCTGGAAACACCATATATTTT. It yields the protein CASRQVAGNTIYF. This chain uses TRBV6-6 with TRBJ1-3; no firm D call. In germline, CDR1 is MNHNY, CDR2 SVGAGI (reference sequence). The CDR3 totals 13 residues. V was trimmed by 6 bases and J by 2 bases, leaving 8 bases between them.

J is TRBJ1-1 and V is TRBV19, with D tentatively TRBD1 (6 bases). CDR3 length: 13 amino acids. In germline, CDR1 is LNHDA, CDR2 SQIVND (reference sequence). The ends were cut back, 6 bases at V and 4 bases at J, with 12 bases in the middle. The CDR3 reads CASRDRASTEAFF. CDR3 sequence (DNA): TGTGCCAGTAGGGACAGAGCCTCCACTGAAGCTTTCTTT.

This clone has a single count. The genes are TRBV29-1 and TRBJ2-2, with unresolved D. Germline V gene sequence: CDR1 SQVTM, CDR2 ANQGSEA. V lost 4 bases to trimming and J lost 0 bases, with 6 bases between them. The CDR3 is 13 residues long. The DNA of the CDR3 is TGCAGCGTTGGTACAGCGAACACCGGGGAGCTGTTTTTT. Translating gives CSVGTANTGELFF.

The V call is TRBV2, the J call TRBJ2-3; possibly TRBD1 for D (5 bases). Germline V lookup: CDR1 SNHLY, CDR2 FYNNEI. The CDR3 consists of 14 residues. Trimming took off 4 bases at V and 5 bases at J, with 13 bases between the two ends. CDR3 sequence (DNA): TGTGCCAGCAGTGGAACTTCAGGGTTAGATACGCAGTATTTT. Its translation is CASSGTSGLDTQYF.

The chain is built from TRBV19 and TRBJ1-5; D gene ambiguous. CDR3 length equals 14 residues. Trimming stripped 6 bases from V and 5 bases from J, with 14 bases between. Germline V lookup: CDR1 LNHDA, CDR2 SQIVND (reference sequence). CDR3 sequence: CASREHQVDQPQHF. The CDR3 nucleotides read TGTGCCAGTAGGGAGCACCAAGTCGATCAGCCCCAGCATTTT.

V is TRBV10-2 and J is TRBJ1-5, with D maybe TRBD1 (5 bases). The CDR3 has 13 amino acids. The V and J ends lost 4 bases and 7 bases respectively, with 11 bases between them. From germline, CDR1 is WSHSY and CDR2 SAAADI. The CDR3 sequence is CASSVGGGQPQHF. Written as DNA, the CDR3 is TGCGCCAGCAGTGTTGGGGGTGGCCAGCCCCAGCATTTT.

The CDR3 bases are TGTGCCAGCAGCGCCACTAGCGGGGACTACAATGAGCAGTTCTTC. Protein product: CASSATSGDYNEQFF. V usage is TRBV9 and J usage is TRBJ2-1; 10 bases are a match to TRBD2. There are 15 residues in the CDR3. Trimming took 3 bases from V and 3 from J; bases not matched to a gene: 3. CDR1 is SGDLS and CDR2 is YYNGEE in the germline V gene.

The V call is TRBV9, the J call TRBJ1-3; no clear D gene. Trimming cost V 6 bases and J 3 bases, with 13 bases left between them. Germline loops: CDR1 SGDLS, CDR2 YYNGEE. The length of the CDR3 is 14 residues. The CDR3: CASTGWGSGNTIYF. Here the CDR3 DNA reads TGTGCCAGCACGGGGTGGGGAAGTGGAAACACCATATATTTT.

The chain joins TRBV19 to TRBJ1-5; the match to TRBD1 covers 7 bases. Germline lookup yields CDR1 LNHDA and CDR2 SQIVND (reference sequence). The CDR3 has 16 residues. V shed 4 bases and J 4 bases; nucleotides not matched to a gene: 10. CDR3 sequence (DNA): TGTGCCAGTAGTAACCCTTGGGACAGTGAAAATCAGCCCCAGCATTTT. Translating it yields CASSNPWDSENQPQHF.

The chain has TRBV19 and TRBJ1-1; 9 bases are shared with TRBD1. This CDR3 contains 19 residues. The ends lost 6 bases at V and 2 bases at J; junction bases unmatched: 19. CDR1 is LNHDA and CDR2 is SQIVND in the germline V gene (reference sequence). CDR3 region: CASRDRSLGTGSGNTEAFF. Here the CDR3 DNA reads TGTGCCAGTAGGGATAGGAGCTTAGGGACAGGGAGTGGAAACACTGAAGCTTTCTTT.

The genes are TRBV5-1 and TRBJ1-1, with 8 bases fitting TRBD1. CDR3 size: 15 residues. V trimming: 0 bases; J trimming: 4 bases; junction bases outside the gene matches: 5. CDR1 is SGHRS and CDR2 is YFSETQ in the germline V gene. Here the CDR3 reads CASSLDGQGRTEAFF. CDR3 DNA: TGCGCCAGCAGCTTGGATGGACAGGGTCGCACTGAAGCTTTCTTT.

V is TRBV19 and J is TRBJ2-2, with 7 bases aligning to TRBD1. The CDR3 is 15 residues long. Germline-derived CDR1 and CDR2 are LNHDA and SQIVND (reference sequence). Losses at the gene ends were 7 bases for V and 0 bases for J; bases not matched to a gene: 5. CDR3 protein: CASTPTGSNTGELFF. CDR3 nucleotides: TGTGCCAGTACCCCGACAGGGTCGAACACCGGGGAGCTGTTTTTT.

J is TRBJ1-3 and V is TRBV10-3; D unresolved. Germline V gives CDR1 ENHRY, CDR2 SYGVKD. Trimming pared 2 bases from V and 2 bases from J, leaving 7 bases between. The CDR3 extends over 14 amino acids. The CDR3 region has the DNA TGTGCCATCAGTGAGGCCCCGGCTGGAAACACCATATATTTT. Encoded protein: CAISEAPAGNTIYF.

The chain has TRBV15 and TRBJ2-2, with TRBD2 identical over 12 bases. V trimming: 1 base; J trimming: 2 bases; junction bases outside the gene matches: 17. CDR3 length: 22 residues. Germline CDR1 LNHNV, CDR2 YYDKDF (reference sequence). The CDR3: CATSRAFRLAPSGGANTGELFF. The CDR3 DNA reads as TGTGCCACCAGCAGAGCTTTCCGCTTAGCCCCTAGCGGGGGGGCCAACACCGGGGAGCTGTTTTTT.